Following are 19 T cell receptor beta chains from one sample sequenced in a study of OX40 agonist ivuxolimab in advanced cancers. Sequenced by immunoSEQ multiplex PCR; TCRdb stores in-frame clones only, minus some. This sample has some 77,000 clones; around nine tenths occur once, and the top ten carry roughly 5%. This sample comprised CD4+ or CD8+ T cells sorted from blood, obtained in a trial of the OX40 agonist ivuxolimab. These receptors were obtained from an adult with an advanced solid tumor such as melanoma, head and neck, liver or kidney cancer.

This chain links TRBV7-3 with TRBJ1-1, with D unclear. The CDR3 is 13 amino acids. Trimming pared 5 bases from V and 1 base from J, leaving 8 bases between. Germline CDR1 reads SGHTA; CDR2 reads FQGTGA. CDR3 bases: TGTGCCAGCAGCATCAAACCGAACACTGAAGCTTTCTTT. It codes for CASSIKPNTEAFF.

V is TRBV5-1 and J is TRBJ2-2; D remains unclear. Germline V gene sequence: CDR1 SGHRS, CDR2 YFSETQ. The CDR3 contains 14 residues. The V end lost 0 bases, the J end lost 1 base, and 4 bases lay between the germline ends. DNA for the CDR3: TGCGCCAGCAGCTTGGGGCAGAACACCGGGGAGCTGTTTTTT. It codes for CASSLGQNTGELFF.

V usage is TRBV5-1 and J usage is TRBJ1-6; no clear D gene. CDR1 is SGHRS and CDR2 is YFSETQ in the germline V gene. This CDR3 has 13 amino acids. The V and J ends lost 3 bases and 9 bases respectively, with 10 bases between them. CDR3 residues: CASSSDLGSPLHF. The DNA of the CDR3 is TGCGCCAGCAGCTCAGACCTTGGTTCACCCCTCCACTTT.

The chain combines TRBV7-9 with TRBJ2-1; perhaps TRBD2 as D (6 bases). V lost 1 base and J 8 bases, leaving 15 bases between the germline ends. This CDR3 is built from 15 residues. Germline lookup yields CDR1 SEHNR and CDR2 FQNEAQ (reference sequence). CDR3 coding DNA: TGTGCCAGCAGCTTAGTGACTAGTGGTATATATGAGCAGTTCTTC. It is translated as CASSLVTSGIYEQFF.

The chain joins TRBV6-5 to TRBJ1-1; 7 bases map to TRBD1. V shed 10 bases, J shed 2 bases, and the junction held 4 bases outside the gene matches. Germline CDR1 reads MNHEY; CDR2 reads SVGAGI. The CDR3 is 12 residues long. The CDR3 reads CAIHRGNTEAFF. As DNA, the CDR3 is TGTGCCATACACAGGGGCAACACTGAAGCTTTCTTT.

The chain joins TRBV7-9 to TRBJ2-1; no reliable D call. V lost 1 base and J lost 1, with 5 bases in between. This CDR3 comprises 14 residues. Per the germline V gene, CDR1 is SEHNR and CDR2 is FQNEAQ (reference sequence). The CDR3: CASSLGGSYNEQFF. CDR3 sequence (DNA): TGTGCCAGCAGCTTAGGTGGGTCCTACAATGAGCAGTTCTTC.

The J gene is TRBJ2-3, the V gene TRBV9; tentative D call: TRBD2 (6 bases). Per germline, CDR1 SGDLS and CDR2 YYNGEE. V was clipped by 0 bases and J by 4 bases, with 12 bases between them. The CDR3 consists of 15 residues. The CDR3 region is CASSVEVGRADTQYF. CDR3 bases: TGTGCCAGCAGCGTAGAGGTCGGGAGAGCAGATACGCAGTATTTT. Filled out from reference TRBV9 and TRBJ2-3, the complete variable domain reads DSGVTQTPKHLITATGQRVTLRCSPRSGDLSVYWYQQSLDQGLQFLIQYYNGEERAKGNILERFSAQQFPDLHSELNLSSLELGDSALYFCASSVEVGRADTQYFGPGTRLTVL.

V is TRBV28 and J is TRBJ2-5; no clear D. This CDR3 is built from 13 residues. Germline-derived CDR1 and CDR2 are MDHEN and SYDVKM. V was shortened by 11 bases and J by 5 bases, with 18 bases between the two germline ends. The CDR3 DNA reads TGTGCCGGAATGCGTCGAGGCCAGGAGACCCAGTACTTC. Protein: CAGMRRGQETQYF.

The V call is TRBV14, the J call TRBJ2-4; either TRBD1 or TRBD2 may supply D (5 bases each). This CDR3 region has 16 residues. Trimming left V 1 base short and J 7 bases short, with 17 bases between. Germline V gives CDR1 SGHDN, CDR2 FVKESK. CDR3 sequence: CASSQGDKAWGNIQYF. The CDR3 DNA reads TGTGCCAGCAGCCAAGGCGACAAGGCCTGGGGGAACATTCAGTACTTC.

The chain joins TRBV2 to TRBJ2-7; 8 bases map to TRBD2. CDR1 is SNHLY and CDR2 is FYNNEI in the germline V gene. The length of the CDR3 is 12 residues. Losses at the gene ends were 6 bases for V and 6 bases for J; bases not matched to a gene: 4. CDR3 loop: CASSAGTSEQYF. The CDR3 DNA reads as TGTGCCAGCAGCGCGGGGACTAGCGAGCAGTACTTC.

The chain recombines TRBV5-1 with TRBJ1-2; no clear D. The V end lost 0 bases, the J end lost 4 bases, and 7 bases lay between the germline ends. This CDR3 has 13 amino acids. Per germline, CDR1 SGHRS and CDR2 YFSETQ. In DNA, the CDR3 is TGCGCCAGCAGCTTGGGCCAGACCTATGGCTACACCTTC. Protein sequence: CASSLGQTYGYTF.

The chain uses TRBV5-1 and TRBJ2-1; possibly TRBD2 for D (5 bases). Germline assignment: CDR1 SGHRS and CDR2 YFSETQ. Trimming took 2 bases from V and 2 from J, leaving 11 bases between them. CDR3 length: 15 amino acids. Here the CDR3 reads CASSFEGLPYNEQFF. CDR3 nucleotide sequence: TGCGCCAGCAGCTTCGAGGGCCTACCCTACAATGAGCAGTTCTTC. The whole variable domain, remainder taken from reference TRBV5-1 and TRBJ2-1, is KAGVTQTPRYLIKTRGQQVTLSCSPISGHRSVSWYQQTPGQGLQFLFEYFSETQRNKGNFPGRFSGRQFSNSRSEMNVSTLELGDSALYLCASSFEGLPYNEQFFGPGTRLTVL.

The rearrangement links TRBV18 to TRBJ2-5; D gene unclear. The DNA matches TRBJ2-7 better at its end, which makes the J call doubtful. This CDR3 is 12 amino acids long. In germline, CDR1 is KGHSH, CDR2 LQKENI. This CDR3 reads CASSPLRDEQYF. In DNA, the CDR3 is TGTGCCAGCTCACCACTCCGAGACGAGCAGTACTTC.

The chain recombines TRBV28 with TRBJ1-1; TRBD1 agrees at 7 bases. V lost 0 bases, J lost 4 bases, and 5 bases stayed unmatched. The CDR3 consists of 15 residues. Germline V gene lookup returns CDR1 MDHEN and CDR2 SYDVKM. The CDR3 sequence: CASSLWTGLSTEAFF. In DNA form, the CDR3 reads TGTGCCAGCAGTTTATGGACAGGGCTAAGCACTGAAGCTTTCTTT.

The table lists this clone with many counts. The chain combines TRBV6-1 with TRBJ2-3; TRBD1 agrees at 8 bases. Germline values: CDR1 MNHNS, CDR2 SASEGT. Germline trimming cut 5 bases from V and 4 bases from J; bases unmatched to any gene: 5. This CDR3 contains 14 residues. CDR3 loop: CASSHQTGADTQYF. The CDR3 nucleotides are TGTGCCAGCAGTCACCAGACAGGGGCAGATACGCAGTATTTT.

V gene TRBV4-1 combines with J gene TRBJ2-3; 14 nucleotides align to TRBD2. The CDR3 contains 17 residues. Germline-derived CDR1 and CDR2 are MGHRA and YSYEKL. The trim removed 4 bases at V and 5 bases at J, leaving 8 bases unmatched. The CDR3 DNA is TGCGCCAGCAGCCCGACTAGCGGGAGGGGGGTTGGAGATACGCAGTATTTT. It is translated as CASSPTSGRGVGDTQYF.

The chain combines TRBV5-6 with TRBJ1-4; D unclear. This CDR3 comprises 18 residues. Trimming took 4 bases from V and 0 from J, leaving 19 bases between them. Germline V gene data show CDR1 as SGHDT and CDR2 as YYEEEE. CDR3 in amino acids: CASSSRTSHTTTNEKLFF. CDR3 sequence (DNA): TGTGCCAGCAGCAGCCGGACTTCACACACTACAACTAATGAAAAACTGTTTTTT.

The chain has TRBV5-4 and TRBJ2-2; 8 positions match TRBD1. Per germline, CDR1 SGHNT and CDR2 YYREEE (reference sequence). The CDR3 is 15 residues long. The junction had 1 base not matched to a gene; V was cut back by 0 bases and J by 3 bases. The chain's CDR3 is CASSLATGDTGELFF. For the CDR3, the DNA is TGTGCCAGCAGCTTGGCGACAGGGGACACCGGGGAGCTGTTTTTT.

V gene TRBV7-2 combines with J gene TRBJ2-7; no definite D call. The CDR3 loop spans 14 amino acids. V was clipped by 1 base and J by 4 bases, with 11 bases between them. Germline lookup yields CDR1 SGHTA and CDR2 FQGNSA. The CDR3 loop reads CASSLGKGVYEQYF. CDR3 DNA: TGTGCCAGCAGCTTAGGGAAGGGTGTTTACGAGCAGTACTTC.